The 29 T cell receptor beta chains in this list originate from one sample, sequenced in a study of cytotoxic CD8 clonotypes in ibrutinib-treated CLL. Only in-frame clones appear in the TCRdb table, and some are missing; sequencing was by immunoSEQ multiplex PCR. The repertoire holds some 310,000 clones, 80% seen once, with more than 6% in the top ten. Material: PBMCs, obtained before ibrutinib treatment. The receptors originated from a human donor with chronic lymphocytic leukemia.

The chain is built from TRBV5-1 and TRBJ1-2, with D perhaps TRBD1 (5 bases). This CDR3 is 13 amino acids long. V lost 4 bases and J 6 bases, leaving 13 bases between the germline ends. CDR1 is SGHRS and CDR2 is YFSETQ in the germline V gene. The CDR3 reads CASSPQGVDGYTF. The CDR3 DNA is TGCGCCAGCAGCCCACAAGGGGTTGATGGCTACACCTTC.

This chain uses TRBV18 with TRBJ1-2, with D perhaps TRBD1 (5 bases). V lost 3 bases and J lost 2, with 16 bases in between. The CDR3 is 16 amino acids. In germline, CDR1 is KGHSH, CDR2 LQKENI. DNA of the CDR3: TGTGCCAGCTCACCGTTAACAGGCGTTACCAACTATGGCTACACCTTC. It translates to CASSPLTGVTNYGYTF.

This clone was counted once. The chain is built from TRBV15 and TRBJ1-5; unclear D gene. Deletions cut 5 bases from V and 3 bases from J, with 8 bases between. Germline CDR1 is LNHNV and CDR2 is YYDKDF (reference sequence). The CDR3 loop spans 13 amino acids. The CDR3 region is CATSGGANQPQHF. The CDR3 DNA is TGTGCCACCAGCGGAGGAGCCAATCAGCCCCAGCATTTT.

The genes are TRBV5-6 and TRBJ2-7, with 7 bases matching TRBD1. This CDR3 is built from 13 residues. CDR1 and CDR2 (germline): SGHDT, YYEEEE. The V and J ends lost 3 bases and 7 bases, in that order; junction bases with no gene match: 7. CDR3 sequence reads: CASSSRQGGEQYF. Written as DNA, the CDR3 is TGTGCCAGCAGCTCACGACAGGGTGGTGAGCAGTACTTC.

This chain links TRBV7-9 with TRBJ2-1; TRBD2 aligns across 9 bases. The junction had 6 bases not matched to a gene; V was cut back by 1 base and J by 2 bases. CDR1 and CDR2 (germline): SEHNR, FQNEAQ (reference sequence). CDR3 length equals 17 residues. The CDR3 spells CASSLVGGTSPYNEQFF. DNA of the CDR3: TGTGCCAGCAGCTTAGTGGGCGGGACTAGCCCCTACAATGAGCAGTTCTTC.

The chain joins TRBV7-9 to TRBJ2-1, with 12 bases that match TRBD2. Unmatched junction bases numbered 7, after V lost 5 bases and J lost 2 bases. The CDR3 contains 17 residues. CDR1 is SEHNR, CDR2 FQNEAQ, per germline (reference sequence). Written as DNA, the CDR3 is TGTGCCAGCAGCCTGACTAGCGGGAGTGCAACCTACAATGAGCAGTTCTTC. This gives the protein CASSLTSGSATYNEQFF.

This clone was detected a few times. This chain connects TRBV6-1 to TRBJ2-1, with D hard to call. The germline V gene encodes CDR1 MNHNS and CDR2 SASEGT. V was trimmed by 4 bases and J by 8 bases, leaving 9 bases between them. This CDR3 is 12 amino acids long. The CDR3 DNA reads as TGTGCCAGCAGTGCGGAAGGAGATGAGCAGTTCTTC. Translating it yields CASSAEGDEQFF.

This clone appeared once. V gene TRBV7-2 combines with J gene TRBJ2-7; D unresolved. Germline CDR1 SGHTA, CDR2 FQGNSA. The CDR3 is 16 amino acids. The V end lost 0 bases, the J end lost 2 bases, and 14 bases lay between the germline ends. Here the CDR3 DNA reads TGTGCCAGCAGCTTAGCGATAAAAGAATCCGCCTACGAGCAGTACTTC. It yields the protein CASSLAIKESAYEQYF.

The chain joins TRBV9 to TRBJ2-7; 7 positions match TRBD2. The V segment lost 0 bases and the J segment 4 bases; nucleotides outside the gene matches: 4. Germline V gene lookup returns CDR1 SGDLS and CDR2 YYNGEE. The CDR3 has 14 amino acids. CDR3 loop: CASSVGLADYEQYF. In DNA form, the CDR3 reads TGTGCCAGCAGCGTAGGTCTAGCGGATTACGAGCAGTACTTC.

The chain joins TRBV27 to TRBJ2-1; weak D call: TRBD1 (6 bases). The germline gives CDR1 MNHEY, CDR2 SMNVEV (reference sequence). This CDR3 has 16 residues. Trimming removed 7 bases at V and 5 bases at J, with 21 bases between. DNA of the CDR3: TGTGCCAGCACTCTCCTGAACAGGGTTACCAACAATGAGCAGTTCTTC. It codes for CASTLLNRVTNNEQFF.

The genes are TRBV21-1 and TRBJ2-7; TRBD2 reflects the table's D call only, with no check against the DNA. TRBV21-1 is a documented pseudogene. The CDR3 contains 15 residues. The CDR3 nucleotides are TGTGCCAGCAGCACGGGACTAGCCCAGAGCTACGAGCAGTACTTC. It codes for CASSTGLAQSYEQYF.

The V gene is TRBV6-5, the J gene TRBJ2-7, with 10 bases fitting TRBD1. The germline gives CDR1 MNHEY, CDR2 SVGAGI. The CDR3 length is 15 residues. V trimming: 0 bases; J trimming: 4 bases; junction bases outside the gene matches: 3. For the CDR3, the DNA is TGTGCCAGCAGTTACTCCTGGGACAGGGGTTACGAGCAGTACTTC. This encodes CASSYSWDRGYEQYF.

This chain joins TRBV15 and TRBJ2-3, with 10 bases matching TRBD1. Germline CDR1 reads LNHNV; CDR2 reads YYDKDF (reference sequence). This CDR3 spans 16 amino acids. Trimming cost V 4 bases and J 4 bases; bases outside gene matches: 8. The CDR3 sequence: CATSKRQGAQADTQYF. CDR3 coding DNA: TGTGCCACCAGCAAAAGACAGGGGGCGCAGGCAGATACGCAGTATTTT.

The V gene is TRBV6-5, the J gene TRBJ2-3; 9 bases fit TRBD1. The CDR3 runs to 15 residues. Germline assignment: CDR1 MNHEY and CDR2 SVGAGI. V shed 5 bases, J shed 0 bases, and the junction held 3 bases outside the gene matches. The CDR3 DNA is TGTGCCAGCAGTAGGGGACAGGGCAGCACAGATACGCAGTATTTT. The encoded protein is CASSRGQGSTDTQYF.

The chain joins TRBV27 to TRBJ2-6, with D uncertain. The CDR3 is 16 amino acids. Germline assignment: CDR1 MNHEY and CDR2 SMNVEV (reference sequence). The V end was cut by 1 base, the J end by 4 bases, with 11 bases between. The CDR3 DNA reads TGTGCCAGCAGTTTATACGGTGCTACCGGGGCCAACGTCCTGACTTTC. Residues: CASSLYGATGANVLTF.

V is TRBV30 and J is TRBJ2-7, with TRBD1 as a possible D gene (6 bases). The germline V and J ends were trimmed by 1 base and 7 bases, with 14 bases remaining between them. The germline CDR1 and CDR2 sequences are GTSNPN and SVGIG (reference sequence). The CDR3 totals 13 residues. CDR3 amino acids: CAWSANRAREQYF. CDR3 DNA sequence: TGTGCCTGGAGTGCTAACAGGGCAAGGGAGCAGTACTTC. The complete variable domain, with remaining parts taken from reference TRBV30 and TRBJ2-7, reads SQTIHQWPATLVQPVGSPLSLECTVEGTSNPNLYWYRQAAGRGLQLLFYSVGIGQISSEVPQNLSASRPQDRQFILSSKKLLLSDSGFYLCAWSANRAREQYFGPGTRLTVT.

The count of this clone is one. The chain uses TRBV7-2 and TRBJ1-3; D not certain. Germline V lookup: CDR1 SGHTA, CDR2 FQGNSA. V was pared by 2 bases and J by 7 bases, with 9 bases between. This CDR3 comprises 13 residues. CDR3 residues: CASSLRSGNTIYF. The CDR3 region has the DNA TGTGCCAGCAGCTTACGGTCCGGCAACACCATATATTTT.

In DNA, the CDR3 is TGTGCCAGAAGCGGCGGGAGCACGCAGTATTTT. Residues: CARSGGSTQYF. The chain links TRBV2 to TRBJ2-3; 7 bases map to TRBD2. J lost 9 bases, V lost 9 bases, and 6 bases had no gene match. Looked up from germline, CDR1 is SNHLY and CDR2 is FYNNEI. This CDR3 spans 11 amino acids. Supplemented by reference TRBV2 and TRBJ2-3, the full variable domain reads EPEVTQTPSHQVTQMGQEVILRCVPISNHLYFYWYRQILGQKVEFLVSFYNNEISEKSEIFDDQFSVERPDGSNFTLKIRSTKLEDSAMYFCARSGGSTQYFGPGTRLTVL.

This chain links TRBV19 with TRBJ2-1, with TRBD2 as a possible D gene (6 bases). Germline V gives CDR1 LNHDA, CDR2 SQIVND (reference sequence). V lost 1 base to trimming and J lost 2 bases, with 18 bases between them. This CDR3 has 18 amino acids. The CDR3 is CASSIGGVGRATYNEQFF. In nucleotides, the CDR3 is TGTGCCAGTAGTATAGGGGGGGTAGGCCGCGCCACCTACAATGAGCAGTTCTTC.

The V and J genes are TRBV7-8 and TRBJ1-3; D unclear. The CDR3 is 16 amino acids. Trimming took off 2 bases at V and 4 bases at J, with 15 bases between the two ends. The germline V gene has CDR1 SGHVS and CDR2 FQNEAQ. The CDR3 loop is CASSLRQRTGGNTIYF. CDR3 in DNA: TGTGCCAGCAGCTTACGGCAGAGAACGGGGGGAAACACCATATATTTT.

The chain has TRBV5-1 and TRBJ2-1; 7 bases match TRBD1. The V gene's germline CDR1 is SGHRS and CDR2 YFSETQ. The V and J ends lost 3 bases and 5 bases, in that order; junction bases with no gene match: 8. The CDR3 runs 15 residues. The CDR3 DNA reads TGCGCCAGCAGCTCCGACAGGGCTTCAGACAATGAGCAGTTCTTC. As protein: CASSSDRASDNEQFF.

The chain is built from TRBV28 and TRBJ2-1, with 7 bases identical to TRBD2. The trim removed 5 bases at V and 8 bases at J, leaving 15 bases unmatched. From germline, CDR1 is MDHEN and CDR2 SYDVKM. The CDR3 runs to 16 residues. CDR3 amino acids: CASSPVTSEKWDEQFF. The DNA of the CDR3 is TGTGCCAGCAGTCCTGTAACTAGCGAAAAGTGGGATGAGCAGTTCTTC.

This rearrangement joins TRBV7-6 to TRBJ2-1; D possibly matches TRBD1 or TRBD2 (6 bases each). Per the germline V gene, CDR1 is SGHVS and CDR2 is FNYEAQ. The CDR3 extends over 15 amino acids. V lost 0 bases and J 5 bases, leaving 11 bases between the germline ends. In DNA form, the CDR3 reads TGTGCCAGCAGCTTAGCCCCGGGGGCCGACAATGAGCAGTTCTTC. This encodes CASSLAPGADNEQFF.

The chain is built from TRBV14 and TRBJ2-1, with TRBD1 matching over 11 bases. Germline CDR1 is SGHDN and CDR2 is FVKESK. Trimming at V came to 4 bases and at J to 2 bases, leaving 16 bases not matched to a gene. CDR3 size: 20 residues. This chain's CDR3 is CASSPIRGQGGGNPYNEQFF. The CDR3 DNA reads TGTGCCAGCAGCCCGATTAGGGGACAGGGGGGAGGGAACCCCTACAATGAGCAGTTCTTC.

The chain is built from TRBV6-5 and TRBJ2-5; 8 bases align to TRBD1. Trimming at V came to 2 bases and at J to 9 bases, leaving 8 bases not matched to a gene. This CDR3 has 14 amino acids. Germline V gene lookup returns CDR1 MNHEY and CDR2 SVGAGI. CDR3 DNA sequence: TGTGCCAGCAGTTACACGACAGGGGTTGTGGCCCAGTACTTC. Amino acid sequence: CASSYTTGVVAQYF.

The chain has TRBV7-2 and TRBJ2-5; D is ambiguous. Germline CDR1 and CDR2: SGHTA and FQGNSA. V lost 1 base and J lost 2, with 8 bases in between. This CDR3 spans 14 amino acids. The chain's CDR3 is CASSLEWGQETQYF. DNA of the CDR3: TGTGCCAGCAGCTTAGAGTGGGGACAAGAGACCCAGTACTTC.

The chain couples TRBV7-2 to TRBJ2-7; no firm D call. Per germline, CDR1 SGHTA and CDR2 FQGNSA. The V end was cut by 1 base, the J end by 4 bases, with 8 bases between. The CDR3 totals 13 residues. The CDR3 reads CASSLVQAYEQYF. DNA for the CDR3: TGTGCCAGCAGCTTAGTGCAAGCTTACGAGCAGTACTTC.

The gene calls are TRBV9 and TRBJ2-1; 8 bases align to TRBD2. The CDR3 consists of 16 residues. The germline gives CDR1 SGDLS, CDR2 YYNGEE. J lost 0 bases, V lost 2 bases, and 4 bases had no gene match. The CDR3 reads CASSVSGTSSYNEQFF. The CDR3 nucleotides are TGTGCCAGCAGCGTTAGCGGGACCAGCTCCTACAATGAGCAGTTCTTC. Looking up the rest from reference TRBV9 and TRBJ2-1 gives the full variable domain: DSGVTQTPKHLITATGQRVTLRCSPRSGDLSVYWYQQSLDQGLQFLIQYYNGEERAKGNILERFSAQQFPDLHSELNLSSLELGDSALYFCASSVSGTSSYNEQFFGPGTRLTVL.

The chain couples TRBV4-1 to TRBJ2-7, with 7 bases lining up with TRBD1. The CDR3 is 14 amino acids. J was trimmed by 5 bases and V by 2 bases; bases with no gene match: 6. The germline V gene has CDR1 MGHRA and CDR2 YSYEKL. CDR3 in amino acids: CASSQPTGMDEQYF. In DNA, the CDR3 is TGCGCCAGCAGCCAACCGACAGGGATGGACGAGCAGTACTTC.